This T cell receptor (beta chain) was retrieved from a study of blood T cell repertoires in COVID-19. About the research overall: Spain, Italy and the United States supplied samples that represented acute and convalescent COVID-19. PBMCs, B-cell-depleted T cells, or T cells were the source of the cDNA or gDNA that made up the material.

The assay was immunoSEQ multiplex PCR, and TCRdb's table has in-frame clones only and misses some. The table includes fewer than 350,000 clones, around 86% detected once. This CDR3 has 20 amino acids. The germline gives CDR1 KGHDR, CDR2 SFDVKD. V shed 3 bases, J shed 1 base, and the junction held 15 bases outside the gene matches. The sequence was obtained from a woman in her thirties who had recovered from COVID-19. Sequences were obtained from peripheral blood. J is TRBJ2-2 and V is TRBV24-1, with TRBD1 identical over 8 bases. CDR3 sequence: CATSDPWTGRASENTGELFF. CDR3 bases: TGTGCCACCAGTGATCCTTGGACAGGGCGGGCTAGCGAGAACACCGGGGAGCTGTTTTTT.